The clone carrying this T cell receptor (beta chain) was found a few times. Its specificity is unknown. The data stem from a study of sequential checkpoint blockade in melanoma. Study-wide background: DNA from about a hundred pretreatment tumor samples underwent TCRβ immunosequencing. Notes on the study in general: Tumor T-cell fraction and clonality correlated with PD-L1 and CD8+ counts. For nivolumab-first patients, baseline tumor clonality was associated with response.

Germline V gene sequence: CDR1 LNHDA, CDR2 SQIVND (reference sequence). The junction had 4 bases not matched to a gene; V was cut back by 7 bases and J by 4 bases. This CDR3 has 13 amino acids. Indicated treatment: randomized to nivolumab then ipilimumab (arm A) or the reverse (arm B). Measured with immunoSEQ multiplex PCR; TCRdb has only the in-frame clones, and not every one. The sample lists some 9,600 clones, 20% to 30% occurring once. Source: tumor tissue (inferred from file names), taken from a patient given nivolumab and ipilimumab in sequence. The gene calls are TRBV19 and TRBJ1-3, with 7 bases fitting TRBD1. The TCR sequence derives from a human donor with melanoma. CDR3 sequence reads: CASITGEGNTIYF. Here the CDR3 DNA reads TGTGCCAGTATTACAGGGGAAGGAAACACCATATATTTT.